This entry lists 24 T cell receptor beta chains sequenced from one sample in a study of T cell responses to AZD1222 COVID-19 vaccine. Profiled with immunoSEQ multiplex PCR; TCRdb holds only in-frame clones, not every one. The sample yields about 130,000 clones, around 84% seen once. The sequenced sample was peripheral blood, obtained on day 0 of AZD1222 vaccination. These receptors were collected from an adult in good health.

V usage is TRBV9 and J usage is TRBJ2-7, with 7 bases lining up with TRBD1. CDR3 length: 14 amino acids. J gave up 2 bases and V 5 bases, and 7 bases lay outside the gene matches. Per the germline V gene, CDR1 is SGDLS and CDR2 is YYNGEE. In DNA, the CDR3 is TGTGCCAGCAGTTCCGGGACAGCCGCCTACGAGCAGTACTTC. Its translation is CASSSGTAAYEQYF.

The J gene is TRBJ1-2, the V gene TRBV7-2; D is undetermined. V lost 4 bases and J lost 3, with 12 bases in between. The CDR3 sequence is 14 residues long. Per germline, CDR1 SGHTA and CDR2 FQGNSA. CDR3 sequence: CASSSWGADYGYTF. CDR3 DNA sequence: TGTGCCAGCAGCTCCTGGGGTGCGGACTATGGCTACACCTTC.

The genes are TRBV7-2 and TRBJ1-1; D gene uncertain. Deletions cut 5 bases from V and 7 bases from J, with 11 bases between. The CDR3 contains 12 residues. Germline CDR1 is SGHTA and CDR2 is FQGNSA. For the CDR3, the DNA is TGTGCCAGCAGCCCCTCCAGGATTGAAGCTTTCTTT. It is translated as CASSPSRIEAFF.

The gene calls are TRBV6-5 and TRBJ1-4, with D perhaps matching TRBD1 (5 bases). Trimming removed 2 bases at V and 8 bases at J, with 18 bases between. Germline CDR1 reads MNHEY; CDR2 reads SVGAGI. This CDR3 contains 16 residues. The CDR3 sequence: CASSYDAGQMGEKLFF. For the CDR3, the DNA is TGTGCCAGCAGTTACGACGCAGGACAAATGGGGGAAAAACTGTTTTTT.

The J gene is TRBJ2-4, the V gene TRBV6-5, with D possibly matching TRBD2 (5 bases). The CDR3 has 16 amino acids. The V gene lost 0 bases and the J gene lost 6 bases, with 15 bases spanning the gap. CDR1 is MNHEY and CDR2 is SVGAGI in the germline V gene. CDR3 amino acids: CASSYSFEAVGNIQYF. For the CDR3, the DNA is TGTGCCAGCAGTTACTCGTTCGAAGCGGTGGGAAACATTCAGTACTTC.

This chain links TRBV7-6 with TRBJ2-3, with TRBD2 matching 11 bases. This CDR3 is 18 amino acids long. Germline CDR1 SGHVS, CDR2 FNYEAQ. The junction had 12 bases not matched to a gene; V was cut back by 5 bases and J by 2 bases. The CDR3 bases are TGTGCCAGCAGCGGGCAAGAACCTAGCGGGGGGATCACAGATACGCAGTATTTT. Encoded protein: CASSGQEPSGGITDTQYF.

This clone was recorded once. The genes are TRBV4-3 and TRBJ2-3; tentative D call: TRBD2 (5 bases). V lost 2 bases, J lost 1 base, and 7 bases lay in between. Germline CDR1 is LGHNA and CDR2 is YSLEER. The CDR3 has 14 residues. CDR3 protein: CASSQSRGTDTQYF. The CDR3 bases are TGCGCCAGCAGCCAATCGCGGGGCACAGATACGCAGTATTTT.

The CDR3 nucleotides read TGTGCCAGCAACGAAGGGTTAGGAGGTAGAGCTTTCTTT. Protein: CASNEGLGGRAFF. This chain connects TRBV2 to TRBJ1-1; unclear D gene. The CDR3 is 13 amino acids. CDR1 and CDR2 from the germline V gene are SNHLY and FYNNEI. Deletions cut 7 bases from V and 10 bases from J, with 19 bases between.

This clone has just a few counts. J is TRBJ2-1 and V is TRBV9; D remains ambiguous. V was cut by 0 bases and J by 4 bases, with 17 bases left in between. The CDR3 covers 17 residues. CDR1 is SGDLS and CDR2 is YYNGEE in the germline V gene. The CDR3, as DNA: TGTGCCAGCAGCGTAGTTGAATCGGGTGCTTGGTACAATGAGCAGTTCTTC. This gives the protein CASSVVESGAWYNEQFF.

In the case of this clone: Distinct nucleotide sequences in the sample also encode this CDR3. The J gene is TRBJ1-5, the V gene TRBV30; 9 bases agree with TRBD1. Germline values: CDR1 GTSNPN, CDR2 SVGIG (reference sequence). Losses at the gene ends were 1 base for V and 6 bases for J; bases not matched to a gene: 4. The CDR3 totals 14 residues. Here the CDR3 DNA reads TGTGCCTGGAGTGGGACAGGGGACGGTCAGCCCCAGCATTTT. Translated, it gives CAWSGTGDGQPQHF.

This rearrangement joins TRBV7-2 to TRBJ2-7; TRBD1 might be the D (5 bases). This CDR3 has 15 amino acids. The V and J ends lost 4 bases and 5 bases respectively, with 18 bases between them. CDR1 and CDR2 from the germline V gene are SGHTA and FQGNSA. The CDR3 nucleotides are TGTGCCAGCAGCTCAGACTGGGGCGCTGAAAACGAGCAGTACTTC. This gives the protein CASSSDWGAENEQYF.

This clone was picked up one time. As DNA, the CDR3 is TGTGCCAGCAGCGTGGGACAGCCAATAAGCTCTGGAAACACCATATATTTT. Residues: CASSVGQPISSGNTIYF. The chain combines TRBV9 with TRBJ1-3; 7 positions match TRBD1. The CDR3 covers 17 residues. Germline CDR1 and CDR2: SGDLS and YYNGEE. V lost 2 bases and J lost 0; bases outside the gene matches: 8.

The chain joins TRBV27 to TRBJ1-5; the match to TRBD1 covers 9 bases. V was clipped by 4 bases and J by 11 bases; unmatched bases: 12. CDR3 size: 15 residues. Germline loops: CDR1 MNHEY, CDR2 SMNVEV (reference sequence). The CDR3, as DNA: TGTGCCAGCAGTTCTTCCCGACAGGGGGACTCCGCCCAGCATTTT. It encodes CASSSSRQGDSAQHF.

This chain uses TRBV10-3 with TRBJ1-1, with D possibly being TRBD1 (5 bases). Germline assignment: CDR1 ENHRY and CDR2 SYGVKD. V lost 0 bases, J lost 4 bases, and 15 bases lay in between. The CDR3 covers 16 residues. The DNA for the CDR3 is TGTGCCATCAGTGAGTCGAGGGGCGGCGGGTCCACTGAAGCTTTCTTT. Protein: CAISESRGGGSTEAFF.

CDR3 coding DNA: TGCGCCAGCAGCTTGGTTAGGGACGCCTACGAGCAGTACTTC. It translates to CASSLVRDAYEQYF. The rearrangement uses TRBV5-1 and TRBJ2-7; D is tentatively TRBD1 or TRBD2 (5 bases each). The germline gives CDR1 SGHRS, CDR2 YFSETQ. The CDR3 is made up of 14 amino acids. With 0 bases removed from V and 2 bases from J, the gap between germline ends came to 9 bases. The full variable domain, its missing parts supplied by reference TRBV5-1 and TRBJ2-7, is KAGVTQTPRYLIKTRGQQVTLSCSPISGHRSVSWYQQTPGQGLQFLFEYFSETQRNKGNFPGRFSGRQFSNSRSEMNVSTLELGDSALYLCASSLVRDAYEQYFGPGTRLTVT.

The V call is TRBV10-2, the J call TRBJ2-1; D perhaps matches TRBD1 (6 bases). Trimming took 5 bases from V and 5 from J, leaving 22 bases between them. CDR1 and CDR2 from the germline V gene are WSHSY and SAAADI. This CDR3 region has 17 residues. The CDR3: CASSLDRPVVIDNEQFF. The CDR3 region has the DNA TGCGCCAGCAGTCTAGACAGGCCTGTGGTCATAGACAATGAGCAGTTCTTC.

The chain uses TRBV18 and TRBJ1-2; D is perhaps TRBD1 (5 bases). The CDR3 loop spans 15 amino acids. V dropped 3 bases and J dropped 2 bases, with 13 bases sitting between them. The V gene's germline CDR1 is KGHSH and CDR2 LQKENI. The CDR3 nucleotides are TGTGCCAGCTCACCCGAGACAGACTCCAACTATGGCTACACCTTC. Protein product: CASSPETDSNYGYTF.

This clone appeared once. The CDR3 bases are TGTGCCAGCAGTCAGACAGGGGCCCACAATGAGCAGTTCTTC. Its translation: CASSQTGAHNEQFF. J is TRBJ2-1 and V is TRBV27, with 8 bases aligning to TRBD1. The CDR3 extends over 14 amino acids. The trim removed 5 bases at V and 5 bases at J, leaving 5 bases unmatched. Germline loops: CDR1 MNHEY, CDR2 SMNVEV (reference sequence).

The chain uses TRBV30 and TRBJ1-6; D is possibly TRBD1 (6 bases). V lost 3 bases and J lost 7, with 7 bases in between. Germline V CDR1 and CDR2: GTSNPN, SVGIG (reference sequence). The CDR3 contains 12 residues. CDR3 sequence (DNA): TGTGCCTGGAGGAGGGGGAATTCACCCCTCCACTTT. Protein product: CAWRRGNSPLHF.

The chain joins TRBV5-4 to TRBJ2-5, with D unresolved. Looked up from germline, CDR1 is SGHNT and CDR2 is YYREEE (reference sequence). V was shortened by 4 bases and J by 7 bases, with 11 bases between the two germline ends. The CDR3 is 12 residues long. CDR3 nucleotides: TGTGCCAGCAGCGAGAAGGTGGGGACCCAGTACTTC. Amino acids: CASSEKVGTQYF. The variable domain in full, with the rest retrieved from reference TRBV5-4 and TRBJ2-5, is ETGVTQSPTHLIKTRGQQVTLRCSSQSGHNTVSWYQQALGQGPQFIFQYYREEENGRGNFPPRFSGLQFPNYSSELNVNALELDDSALYLCASSEKVGTQYFGPGTRLLVL.

The rearrangement joins TRBV5-1 to TRBJ2-6, with a possible D match to TRBD1 (6 bases). Trimming left V 4 bases short and J 0 bases short, with 11 bases between. Germline-derived CDR1 and CDR2 are SGHRS and YFSETQ. This CDR3 comprises 16 residues. CDR3 bases: TGCGCCAGCAGCCGGGACACGAGCTCTGGGGCCAACGTCCTGACTTTC. Encoded protein: CASSRDTSSGANVLTF.

J is TRBJ2-5 and V is TRBV7-9; 9 bases match TRBD2. The CDR3 contains 19 residues. With V trimmed by 5 bases and J by 4 bases, 20 bases remained unmatched. Germline V lookup: CDR1 SEHNR, CDR2 FQNEAQ (reference sequence). CDR3 region: CASSRTHPGAGGRGETQYF. The DNA for the CDR3 is TGTGCCAGCAGCCGTACTCACCCCGGGGCTGGCGGGAGGGGAGAGACCCAGTACTTC.

This chain links TRBV11-2 with TRBJ1-1; D gene uncertain. V was pared by 5 bases and J by 2 bases, with 9 bases between. The CDR3 is 13 residues long. Germline lookup yields CDR1 SGHAT and CDR2 FQNNGV. DNA of the CDR3: TGTGCCAGCAGCCTGGAAATTAACACTGAAGCTTTCTTT. Its translation: CASSLEINTEAFF.

The CDR3: CASSTTGTGSTEAFF. As DNA, the CDR3 is TGTGCCAGCAGTACTACCGGGACAGGGAGTACTGAAGCTTTCTTT. The rearrangement joins TRBV6-5 to TRBJ1-1; 9 nucleotides line up with TRBD1. The CDR3 totals 15 residues. CDR1 MNHEY and CDR2 SVGAGI come from the germline V gene. With V trimmed by 5 bases and J by 5 bases, 9 bases remained unmatched.